This TCR beta chain stems from a study of shared clonotypes between healthy human individuals. Here immunoSEQ multiplex PCR was the method, and the copy in TCRdb shows in-frame clones only, minus some. The table lists about 2,100,000 clones, under 95% of them singletons. As defined, naive CD8 cells were CD45RO-negative and positively selected for CCR7, with terminally differentiated effector memory CD45RA+ cells excluded. Study-level points and caveats: Since donors were few, the genetic and exposure-history diversity represented was limited. Roughly 5% of naive CD4 clonotypes were common to several donors.

This clone was picked up one time. What it recognizes is unknown. The CDR3 spans 15 residues. Germline V gene sequence: CDR1 KGHSY, CDR2 FQNENV. The V gene lost 5 bases and the J gene lost 7 bases, with 21 bases spanning the gap. The receptor was derived from a man between 18 and 29 years old in good health. Some clones in this sample may be carry-over from other donors' samples. The chain is built from TRBV16 and TRBJ2-7, with D perhaps TRBD2 (6 bases). Sequencing was performed on naive CD8+ T cells from PBMCs. The CDR3 loop reads CASSNRDSGTSEQYF. For the CDR3, the DNA is TGTGCCAGCAGCAACCGGGACTCCGGTACCTCTGAGCAGTACTTC.